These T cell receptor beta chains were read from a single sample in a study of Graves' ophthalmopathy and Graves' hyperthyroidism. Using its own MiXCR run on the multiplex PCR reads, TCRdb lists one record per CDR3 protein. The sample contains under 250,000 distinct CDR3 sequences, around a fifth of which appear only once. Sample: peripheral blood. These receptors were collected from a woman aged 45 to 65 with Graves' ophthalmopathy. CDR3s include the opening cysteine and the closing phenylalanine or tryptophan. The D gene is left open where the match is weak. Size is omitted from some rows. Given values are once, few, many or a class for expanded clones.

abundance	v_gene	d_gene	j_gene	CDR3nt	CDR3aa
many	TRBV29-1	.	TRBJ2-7	TGCAGCGTTGTCGACGGAGCCTACGAGCAGTACTTC	CSVVDGAYEQYF
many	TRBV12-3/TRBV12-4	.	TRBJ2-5	TGTGCCAGCAGGACTGGTCGGGGGGCGATTGGCGAGACCCAGTACTTC	CASRTGRGAIGETQYF
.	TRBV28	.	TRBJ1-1	TGTGCCAGCAGCGACTCAGGATACACTGAAGCTTTCTTT	CASSDSGYTEAFF
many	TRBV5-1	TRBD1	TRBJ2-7	TGCGCCAGCAGCTTGGATCAAAAGGACAGGGGTGAAGAGCAGTACTTC	CASSLDQKDRGEEQYF
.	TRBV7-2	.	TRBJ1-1	TGTGCCAGCAGCTTAGCAAAGAAAGGGGGTATGAACACTGAAGCTTTCTTT	CASSLAKKGGMNTEAFF
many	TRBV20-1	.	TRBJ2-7	TGCAGTGCTAGGCTTACCACGGCCTACGAGCAGTACTTC	CSARLTTAYEQYF
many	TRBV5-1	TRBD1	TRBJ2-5	TGCGCCAGCAGCCCGGGGACAGCGGTTGAGACCCAGTACTTC	CASSPGTAVETQYF
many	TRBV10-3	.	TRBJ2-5	TGTGCCGTTCGAGGGTCGCTCCTCCAAGAGACCCAGTACTTC	CAVRGSLLQETQYF
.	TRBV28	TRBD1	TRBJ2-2	TGTGCCAGCAGTGTAACCGGGACAGGGGGCGCCGGGGAGCTGTTTTTT	CASSVTGTGGAGELFF
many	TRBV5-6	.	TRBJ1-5	TGTGCCAGCAGCTTTCAGGCATCGACAGGCAATAGCAATCAGCCCCAGCATTTT	CASSFQASTGNSNQPQHF
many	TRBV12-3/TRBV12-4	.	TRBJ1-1	TGTGCCAGCAGTTTATCCTCGGGGGTGGCTGAAGCTTTCTTT	CASSLSSGVAEAFF
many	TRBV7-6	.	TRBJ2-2	TGTGCCAGCAGCTTAGCTCCCCAGGGCTACACCGGGGAGCTGTTTTTT	CASSLAPQGYTGELFF
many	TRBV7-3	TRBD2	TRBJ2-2	TGTGCCAGCTCGACTAGCGGCACCGGGGAGCTGTTTTTT	CASSTSGTGELFF
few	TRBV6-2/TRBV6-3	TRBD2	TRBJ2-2	TGTGCCAGCAGTTTGTTAGCGGGAGGCCGGAGCACCGGGGAGCTGTTTTTT	CASSLLAGGRSTGELFF
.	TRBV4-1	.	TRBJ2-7	TGCGCCAGCAGCCAAGATGCTCGAGGCTCCTACGAGCAGTACTTC	CASSQDARGSYEQYF
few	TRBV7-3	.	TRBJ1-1	TGTGCCAGCAGCCCAAATGGAGCCCTGAACACTGAAGCTTTCTTT	CASSPNGALNTEAFF
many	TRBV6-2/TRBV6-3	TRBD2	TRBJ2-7	TGTGCCAGCAGTTACTCGACTTCAGACAGAGGACTAGCGGGATCCCTCTACGAGCAGTACTTC	CASSYSTSDRGLAGSLYEQYF
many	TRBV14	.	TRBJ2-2	TGTGCCAGCAGCCAAGTAATGGCGAACACCGGGGAGCTGTTTTTT	CASSQVMANTGELFF
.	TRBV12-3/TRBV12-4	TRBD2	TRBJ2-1	TGTGCCAGCAGTCCAGCGGTGGGCGGGAGGGACAATGAGCAGTTCTTC	CASSPAVGGRDNEQFF
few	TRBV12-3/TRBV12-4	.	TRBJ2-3	TGTGCCAGCAGTCCGACATCAGATACGCAGTATTTT	CASSPTSDTQYF
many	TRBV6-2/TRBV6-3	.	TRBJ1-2	TGTGCCAGCAAGGACTATGGCTACACCTTC	CASKDYGYTF
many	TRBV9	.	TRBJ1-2	TGTGCCAGCAGCGTAGGGGGTGATGGCTACACCTTC	CASSVGGDGYTF
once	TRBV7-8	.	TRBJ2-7	TGTGCCAGCAGCTTAGATCGGCTAAGGGACGAGCAGTACTTC	CASSLDRLRDEQYF
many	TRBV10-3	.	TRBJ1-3	TGTGCCATCAGTGAGTCCGGGGGCTCTGGAAACACCATATATTTT	CAISESGGSGNTIYF
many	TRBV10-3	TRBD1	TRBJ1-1	TGTGCCATCAGTGTAGGACAGGGGCGAACTGAAGCTTTCTTT	CAISVGQGRTEAFF
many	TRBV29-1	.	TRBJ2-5	TGCAGCGCCGAACAGGGCGGGGAGACCCAGTACTTC	CSAEQGGETQYF
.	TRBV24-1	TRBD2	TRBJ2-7	TGTGCCACCAGTGATGGACTAGATTACGAGCAGTACTTC	CATSDGLDYEQYF
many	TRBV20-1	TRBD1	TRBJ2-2	TGCAGTGCTAGAGTAGTACAGGGGAGCACCGGGGAGCTGTTTTTT	CSARVVQGSTGELFF
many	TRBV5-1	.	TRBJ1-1	TGCGCCAGCAGCTTCGAGGTGGGGGACACTGAAGCTTTCTTT	CASSFEVGDTEAFF
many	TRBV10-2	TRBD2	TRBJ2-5	TGCGCCAGCTGGGGCTGGATTAGCGGGAGGGAAGAGACCCAGTACTTC	CASWGWISGREETQYF
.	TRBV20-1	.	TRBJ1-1	TGCAGTGCCCCACGCGGGGCGAACACTGAAGCTTTCTTT	CSAPRGANTEAFF
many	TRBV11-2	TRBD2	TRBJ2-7	TGTGCCAGCAGCTCCCGTCTGGGACTAGCGGGAGCACACTACGAGCAGTACTTC	CASSSRLGLAGAHYEQYF
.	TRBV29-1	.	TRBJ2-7	TGCAGCGTTGAGGGGCAGGGGGGTGAGCAGTACTTC	CSVEGQGGEQYF
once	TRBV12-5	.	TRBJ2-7	TGTGCTAGTGCGGAGGGCGGCCTGGAGCAGTACTTC	CASAEGGLEQYF
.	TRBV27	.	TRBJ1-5	TGTGCCAGCAGCCCCCCAGGGAGTCAGCCCCAGCATTTT	CASSPPGSQPQHF
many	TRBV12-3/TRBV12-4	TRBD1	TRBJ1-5	TGTGCCAGCAGTTTAGGATCTATGGGGGACAGGGCTAGGCAGCCCCAGCATTTT	CASSLGSMGDRARQPQHF
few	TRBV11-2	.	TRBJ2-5	TGTGCCAGCAGCCCGAAAGCGGACAGAAACCTGAACAAAGAGACCCAGTACTTC	CASSPKADRNLNKETQYF